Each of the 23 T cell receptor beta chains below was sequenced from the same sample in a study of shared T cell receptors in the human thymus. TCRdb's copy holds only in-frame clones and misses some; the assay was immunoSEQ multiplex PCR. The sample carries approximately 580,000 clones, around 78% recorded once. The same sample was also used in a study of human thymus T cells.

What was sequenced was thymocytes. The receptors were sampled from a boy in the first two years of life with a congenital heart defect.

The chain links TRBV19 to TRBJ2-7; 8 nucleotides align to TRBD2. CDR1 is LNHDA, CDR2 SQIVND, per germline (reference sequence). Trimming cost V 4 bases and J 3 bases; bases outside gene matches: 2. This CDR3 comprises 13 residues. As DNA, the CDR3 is TGTGCCAGTAGTACAACTAGCGGCTACGAGCAGTACTTC. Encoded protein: CASSTTSGYEQYF.

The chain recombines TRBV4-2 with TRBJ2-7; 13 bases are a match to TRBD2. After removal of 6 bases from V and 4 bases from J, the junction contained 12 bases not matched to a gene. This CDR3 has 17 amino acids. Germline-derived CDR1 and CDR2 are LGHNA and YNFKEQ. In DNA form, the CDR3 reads TGTGCCAGCAGTCTCAGGAAACTAGCGGGAGGGCAGTACGAGCAGTACTTC. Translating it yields CASSLRKLAGGQYEQYF.

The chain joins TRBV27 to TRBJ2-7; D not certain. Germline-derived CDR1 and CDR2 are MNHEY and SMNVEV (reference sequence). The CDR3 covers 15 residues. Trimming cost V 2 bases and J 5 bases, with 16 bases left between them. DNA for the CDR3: TGTGCCAGCAGTTTAGTCGCTACGCCTTCCAACGAGCAGTACTTC. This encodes CASSLVATPSNEQYF.

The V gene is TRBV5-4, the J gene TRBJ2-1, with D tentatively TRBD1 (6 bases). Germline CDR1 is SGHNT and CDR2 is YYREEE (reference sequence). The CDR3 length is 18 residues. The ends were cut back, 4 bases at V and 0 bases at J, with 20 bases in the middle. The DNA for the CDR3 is TGTGCCAGCAGCACCCTGCCGACAGGTTTAAGCTCCTACAATGAGCAGTTCTTC. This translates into CASSTLPTGLSSYNEQFF.

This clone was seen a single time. CDR3 in DNA: TGTGCCAGCAGTGAAGCGGGCCCCCCTAGCGGTCCTAGCACAGATACGCAGTATTTT. Translating it yields CASSEAGPPSGPSTDTQYF. The chain recombines TRBV6-1 with TRBJ2-3; TRBD2 matches at 7 bases. Germline V gives CDR1 MNHNS, CDR2 SASEGT. CDR3 length: 19 amino acids. V lost 0 bases and J lost 0; bases outside the gene matches: 12.

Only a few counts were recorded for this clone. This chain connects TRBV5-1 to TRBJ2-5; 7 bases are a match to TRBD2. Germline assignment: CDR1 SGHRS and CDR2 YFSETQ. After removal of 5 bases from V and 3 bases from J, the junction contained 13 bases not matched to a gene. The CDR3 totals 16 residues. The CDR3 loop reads CASRGRRAGRKETQYF. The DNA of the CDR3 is TGCGCCAGCAGGGGTCGCCGAGCGGGAAGGAAAGAGACCCAGTACTTC.

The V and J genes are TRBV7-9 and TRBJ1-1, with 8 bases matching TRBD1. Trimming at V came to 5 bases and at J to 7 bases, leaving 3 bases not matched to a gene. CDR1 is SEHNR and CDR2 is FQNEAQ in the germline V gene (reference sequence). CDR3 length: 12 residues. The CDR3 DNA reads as TGTGCCAGCAGCCTGACAGGGGATGAAGCTTTCTTT. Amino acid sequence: CASSLTGDEAFF.

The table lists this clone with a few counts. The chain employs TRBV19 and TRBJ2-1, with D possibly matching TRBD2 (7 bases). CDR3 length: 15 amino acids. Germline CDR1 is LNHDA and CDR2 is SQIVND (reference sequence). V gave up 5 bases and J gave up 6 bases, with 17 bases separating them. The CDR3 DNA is TGTGCCAGTAGTTTCGAAGGGGAGGGGGTCAATGAGCAGTTCTTC. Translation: CASSFEGEGVNEQFF. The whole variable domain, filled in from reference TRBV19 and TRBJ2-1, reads DGGITQSPKYLFRKEGQNVTLSCEQNLNHDAMYWYRQDPGQGLRLIYYSQIVNDFQKGDIAEGYSVSREKKESFPLTVTSAQKNPTAFYLCASSFEGEGVNEQFFGPGTRLTVL.

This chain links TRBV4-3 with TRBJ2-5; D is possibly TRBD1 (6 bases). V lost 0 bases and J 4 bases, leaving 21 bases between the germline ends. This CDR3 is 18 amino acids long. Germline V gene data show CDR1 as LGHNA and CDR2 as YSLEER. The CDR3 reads CASSQEKEQGTRGETQYF. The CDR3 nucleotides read TGCGCCAGCAGCCAAGAGAAGGAACAGGGTACCCGTGGAGAGACCCAGTACTTC.

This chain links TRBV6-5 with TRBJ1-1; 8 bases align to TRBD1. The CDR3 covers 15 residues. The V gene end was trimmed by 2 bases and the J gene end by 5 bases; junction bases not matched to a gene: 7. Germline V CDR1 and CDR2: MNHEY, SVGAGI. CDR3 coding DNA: TGTGCCAGCAGTTACCCCACAGGGGGAGGGACTGAAGCTTTCTTT. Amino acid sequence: CASSYPTGGGTEAFF.

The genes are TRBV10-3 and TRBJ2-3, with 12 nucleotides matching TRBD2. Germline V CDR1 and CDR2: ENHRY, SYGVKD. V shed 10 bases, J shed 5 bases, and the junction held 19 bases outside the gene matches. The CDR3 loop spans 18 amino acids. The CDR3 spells CATATGLAGGPHQDTQYF. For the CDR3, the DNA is TGTGCCACCGCGACAGGGCTAGCGGGAGGGCCCCACCAAGATACGCAGTATTTT.

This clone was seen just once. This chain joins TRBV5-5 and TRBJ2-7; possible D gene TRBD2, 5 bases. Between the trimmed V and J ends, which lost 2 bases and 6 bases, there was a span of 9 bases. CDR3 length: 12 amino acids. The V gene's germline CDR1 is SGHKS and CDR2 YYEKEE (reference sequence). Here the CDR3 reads CASSLGSSEQYF. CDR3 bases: TGTGCCAGCAGCTTAGGGAGCTCCGAGCAGTACTTC.

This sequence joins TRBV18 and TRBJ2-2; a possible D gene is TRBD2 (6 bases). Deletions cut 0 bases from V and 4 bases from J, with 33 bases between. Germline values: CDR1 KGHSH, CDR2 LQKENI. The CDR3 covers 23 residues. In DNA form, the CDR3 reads TGTGCCAGCTCACCACCAGGCCGGGAGACAGACGTCCATTCTGAGGCCTGCACCGGGGAGCTGTTTTTT. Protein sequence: CASSPPGRETDVHSEACTGELFF.

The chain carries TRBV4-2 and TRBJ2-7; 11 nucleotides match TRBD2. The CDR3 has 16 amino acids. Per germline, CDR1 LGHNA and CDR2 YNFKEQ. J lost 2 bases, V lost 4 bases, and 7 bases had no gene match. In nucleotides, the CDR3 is TGTGCCAGCAGCCGAGCGGTAGCGGGAGGGCCCTACGAGCAGTACTTC. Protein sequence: CASSRAVAGGPYEQYF.

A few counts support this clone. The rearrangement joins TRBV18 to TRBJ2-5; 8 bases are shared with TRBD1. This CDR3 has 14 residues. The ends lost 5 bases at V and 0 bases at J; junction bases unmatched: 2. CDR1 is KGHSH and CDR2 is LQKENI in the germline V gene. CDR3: CASSEQGDQETQYF. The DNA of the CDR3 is TGTGCCAGCTCAGAACAGGGGGACCAAGAGACCCAGTACTTC.

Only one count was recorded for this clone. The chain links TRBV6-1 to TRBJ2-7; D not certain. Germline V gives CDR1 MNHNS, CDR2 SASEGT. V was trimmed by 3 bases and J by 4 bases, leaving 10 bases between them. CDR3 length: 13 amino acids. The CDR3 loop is CASSDRTAYEQYF. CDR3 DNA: TGTGCCAGCAGTGACCGAACAGCATACGAGCAGTACTTC.

The CDR3 is CASTVEGVKNTEAFF. The CDR3 nucleotides read TGCGCCAGCACCGTTGAGGGGGTGAAGAACACTGAAGCTTTCTTT. V gene TRBV5-1 combines with J gene TRBJ1-1; a weak D match, TRBD1 (6 bases). CDR1 and CDR2 from the germline V gene are SGHRS and YFSETQ. Between the trimmed V and J ends, which lost 6 bases and 1 base, there was a span of 16 bases. CDR3 length equals 15 residues.

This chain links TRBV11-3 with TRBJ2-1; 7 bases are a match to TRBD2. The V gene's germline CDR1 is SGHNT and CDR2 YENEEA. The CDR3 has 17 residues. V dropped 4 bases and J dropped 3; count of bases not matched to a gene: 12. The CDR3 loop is CASSSVSAGVFYNEQFF. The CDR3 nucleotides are TGTGCCAGCAGCTCCGTAAGCGCGGGAGTATTCTACAATGAGCAGTTCTTC.

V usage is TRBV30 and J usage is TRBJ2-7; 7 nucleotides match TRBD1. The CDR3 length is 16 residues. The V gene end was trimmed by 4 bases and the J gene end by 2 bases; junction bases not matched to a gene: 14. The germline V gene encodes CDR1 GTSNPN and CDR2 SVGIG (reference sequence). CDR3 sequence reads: CAWTMGLGTATYEQYF. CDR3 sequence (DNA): TGTGCCTGGACCATGGGGTTAGGGACAGCAACCTACGAGCAGTACTTC.

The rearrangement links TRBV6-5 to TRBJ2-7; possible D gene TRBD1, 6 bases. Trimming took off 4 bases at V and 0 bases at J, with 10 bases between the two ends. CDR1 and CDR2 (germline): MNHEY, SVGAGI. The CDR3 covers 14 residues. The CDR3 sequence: CASSSWDTSYEQYF. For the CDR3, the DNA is TGTGCCAGCAGTTCCTGGGACACCTCCTACGAGCAGTACTTC.

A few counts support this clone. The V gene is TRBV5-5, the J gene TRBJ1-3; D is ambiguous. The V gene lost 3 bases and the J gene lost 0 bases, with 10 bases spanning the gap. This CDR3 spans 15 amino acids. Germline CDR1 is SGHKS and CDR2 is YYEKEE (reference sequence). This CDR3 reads CASSSDSSSGNTIYF. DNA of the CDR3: TGTGCCAGCAGCTCCGATTCCAGCTCTGGAAACACCATATATTTT.

In DNA, the CDR3 is TGCGCCAGCAGTCAATCAAATGCCCGGGGACATTTCATGAACACTGAAGCTTTCTTT. It specifies CASSQSNARGHFMNTEAFF. The chain uses TRBV23-1 and TRBJ1-1; tentative D call: TRBD1 (6 bases). TRBV23-1 is marked as an open reading frame, function uncertain. The V and J ends lost 0 bases and 0 bases respectively, with 20 bases between them. The CDR3 is 19 amino acids.

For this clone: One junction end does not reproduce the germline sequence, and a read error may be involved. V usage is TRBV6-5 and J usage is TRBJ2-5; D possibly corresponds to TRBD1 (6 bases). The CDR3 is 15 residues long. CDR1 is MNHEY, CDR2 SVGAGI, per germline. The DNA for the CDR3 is TGTGTCAGCGCGCCTAGGACAGACCTCCAAGAGACCCAGTACTTC. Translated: CVSAPRTDLQETQYF.